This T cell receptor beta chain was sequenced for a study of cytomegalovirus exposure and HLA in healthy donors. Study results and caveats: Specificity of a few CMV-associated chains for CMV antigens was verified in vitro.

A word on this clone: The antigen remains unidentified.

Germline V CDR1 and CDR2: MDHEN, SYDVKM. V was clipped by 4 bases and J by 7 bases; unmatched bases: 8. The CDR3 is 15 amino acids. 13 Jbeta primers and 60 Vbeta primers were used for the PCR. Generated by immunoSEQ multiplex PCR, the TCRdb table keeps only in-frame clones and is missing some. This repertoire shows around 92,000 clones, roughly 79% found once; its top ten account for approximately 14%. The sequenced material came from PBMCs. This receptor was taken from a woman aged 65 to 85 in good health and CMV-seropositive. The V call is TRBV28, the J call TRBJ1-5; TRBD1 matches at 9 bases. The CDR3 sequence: CASSSPRDRVQPQHF. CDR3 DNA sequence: TGTGCCAGCAGTTCTCCCCGGGACAGGGTGCAGCCCCAGCATTTT.